The next 32 T cell receptor beta chains were all read from a single sample in a study of blood T cell repertoires in COVID-19. Profiling relied on immunoSEQ multiplex PCR, and the TCRdb table lists in-frame clones only, not all of them. The sample records 110,000 or so clones, 81% being singletons. Sequenced material: peripheral blood. These receptor sequences come from a man aged 50-60 years with acute or convalescent COVID-19.

The V gene is TRBV2, the J gene TRBJ1-2; 10 bases fit TRBD1. Germline CDR1 reads SNHLY; CDR2 reads FYNNEI. With 11 bases clipped from V and 5 bases from J, the junction kept 8 bases outside the gene matches. CDR3 size: 13 residues. This CDR3 is CAGEGQGVYGYTF. Written as DNA, the CDR3 is TGTGCCGGCGAAGGACAGGGGGTTTATGGCTACACCTTC.

Concerning this clone itself: Other DNA sequences of this sample code for an identical CDR3. The chain has TRBV15 and TRBJ1-6, with D possibly TRBD1 on 5 matching bases. The CDR3 is 16 residues long. V lost 1 base and J 8 bases, leaving 15 bases between the germline ends. The germline V gene encodes CDR1 LNHNV and CDR2 YYDKDF (reference sequence). CDR3 DNA sequence: TGTGCCACCAGCAGAGCACCGAGGCAGGGTCATTCACCCCTCCACTTT. Translated: CATSRAPRQGHSPLHF.

This clone showed up just a few times. The rearrangement joins TRBV9 to TRBJ2-7; TRBD1 might be the D (5 bases). V was cut by 0 bases and J by 4 bases, with 14 bases left in between. The CDR3 sequence is 15 residues long. Per the germline V gene, CDR1 is SGDLS and CDR2 is YYNGEE. CDR3 DNA sequence: TGTGCCAGCAGCGTAGGAGCAGGGATCGTTTACGAGCAGTACTTC. Translated, it gives CASSVGAGIVYEQYF.

The CDR3, as DNA: TGTGCCAGCAGTCCAATTAGAGCAACAGATACGCAGTATTTT. Amino acids: CASSPIRATDTQYF. The rearrangement joins TRBV2 to TRBJ2-3; no clear D. From germline, CDR1 is SNHLY and CDR2 FYNNEI. V shed 5 bases and J shed 3 bases, with 12 bases lying between them. The CDR3 totals 14 residues.

The V and J genes are TRBV4-2 and TRBJ2-2, with D possibly TRBD2 on 5 matching bases. Germline CDR1 reads LGHNA; CDR2 reads YNFKEQ. The V end lost 3 bases, the J end lost 8 bases, and 13 bases lay between the germline ends. The length of the CDR3 is 14 residues. The CDR3 is CASSHAGPAGELFF. The CDR3 coding sequence is TGTGCCAGCAGCCATGCGGGCCCGGCGGGGGAGCTGTTTTTT.

The J gene is TRBJ1-6, the V gene TRBV6-6, with a tentative D call TRBD1 (6 bases). CDR3 length: 16 amino acids. Germline V CDR1 and CDR2: MNHNY, SVGAGI (reference sequence). V lost 7 bases, J lost 6 bases, and 19 bases lay in between. The CDR3 DNA sequence: TGTGCCAGCAATACCGGGACACCGGGGGGTAATTCACCCCTCCACTTT. It yields the protein CASNTGTPGGNSPLHF.

The chain combines TRBV3-1 (or the pseudogene TRBV3-2) with TRBJ1-2; 9 bases map to TRBD1. Germline V gene sequence: CDR1 LGHDT, CDR2 YNNKEL (reference sequence). The junction had 8 bases not matched to a gene; V was cut back by 2 bases and J by 7 bases. This CDR3 comprises 15 residues. The CDR3 region has the DNA TGTGCCAGCAGCCAACTCGGGACAGGGTGGAGTGGCTACACCTTC. Encoded protein: CASSQLGTGWSGYTF.

The chain recombines TRBV19 with TRBJ2-3; possibly TRBD2 for D (5 bases). V lost 6 bases, J lost 0 bases, and 10 bases lay in between. The CDR3 is 14 amino acids. CDR1 is LNHDA and CDR2 is SQIVND in the germline V gene (reference sequence). CDR3 region: CASRDGGSTDTQYF. Here the CDR3 DNA reads TGTGCCAGTAGGGACGGCGGGAGCACAGATACGCAGTATTTT.

The chain combines TRBV5-6 with TRBJ1-2; a weak D match, TRBD1 (6 bases). Germline V gene lookup returns CDR1 SGHDT and CDR2 YYEEEE. The CDR3 spans 13 residues. V was shortened by 5 bases and J by 1 base, with 9 bases between the two germline ends. CDR3 bases: TGTGCCAGCAGACAGGACAGTAACTATGGCTACACCTTC. Amino acid sequence: CASRQDSNYGYTF.

V usage is TRBV5-5 and J usage is TRBJ1-4; 8 bases are shared with TRBD1. Trimming at V came to 4 bases and at J to 8 bases, leaving 7 bases not matched to a gene. CDR1 SGHKS and CDR2 YYEKEE come from the germline V gene (reference sequence). CDR3 length: 14 residues. This chain's CDR3 is CASSTGGGKEKLFF. CDR3 DNA: TGTGCCAGCAGCACAGGGGGGGGTAAGGAAAAACTGTTTTTT.

This rearrangement joins TRBV27 to TRBJ2-7; 7 bases map to TRBD1. Trimming cost V 2 bases and J 0 bases; bases outside gene matches: 7. From germline, CDR1 is MNHEY and CDR2 SMNVEV (reference sequence). This CDR3 has 16 amino acids. CDR3 DNA: TGTGCCAGCAGTTTAAGCCCACAGGGGAGCTCCTACGAGCAGTACTTC. Its protein is CASSLSPQGSSYEQYF.

Only a few counts were recorded for this clone. The V gene is TRBV5-4, the J gene TRBJ1-2; D is perhaps TRBD1 (5 bases). V lost 4 bases and J 4 bases, leaving 20 bases between the germline ends. Germline CDR1 reads SGHNT; CDR2 reads YYREEE (reference sequence). The CDR3 sequence is 16 residues long. The chain's CDR3 is CASSLRGREWGYGYTF. The CDR3 nucleotides are TGTGCCAGCAGCCTGAGGGGACGGGAGTGGGGCTATGGCTACACCTTC.

This chain connects TRBV28 to TRBJ1-6; unclear D gene. V shed 1 base and J shed 3 bases, with 13 bases lying between them. Germline assignment: CDR1 MDHEN and CDR2 SYDVKM. The length of the CDR3 is 17 residues. CDR3 nucleotides: TGTGCCAGCAGTTTATCCCGAGGCATAGTCTATAATTCACCCCTCCACTTT. Protein sequence: CASSLSRGIVYNSPLHF.

The rearrangement joins TRBV5-1 to TRBJ2-7, with D possibly TRBD1 on 6 matching bases. Germline assignment: CDR1 SGHRS and CDR2 YFSETQ. Trimming left V 4 bases short and J 6 bases short, with 14 bases between. The CDR3 has 13 amino acids. The CDR3 loop is CASSKDSRLEQYF. The DNA of the CDR3 is TGCGCCAGCAGCAAGGACAGCAGGCTCGAGCAGTACTTC. The whole variable domain, filled in from reference TRBV5-1 and TRBJ2-7, reads KAGVTQTPRYLIKTRGQQVTLSCSPISGHRSVSWYQQTPGQGLQFLFEYFSETQRNKGNFPGRFSGRQFSNSRSEMNVSTLELGDSALYLCASSKDSRLEQYFGPGTRLTVT.

The V call is TRBV2, the J call TRBJ2-3; 7 bases align to TRBD2. CDR1 SNHLY and CDR2 FYNNEI come from the germline V gene. The CDR3 covers 12 residues. J was trimmed by 4 bases and V by 6 bases; bases with no gene match: 1. Written as DNA, the CDR3 is TGTGCCAGCAGAGGACTAGCAGATACGCAGTATTTT. Residues: CASRGLADTQYF.

This clone was counted between two and nine times. The rearrangement links TRBV25-1 to TRBJ1-2, with D perhaps matching TRBD1 (6 bases). The germline gives CDR1 MGHDK, CDR2 SYGVNS. This CDR3 region has 15 residues. V was shortened by 10 bases and J by 1 base, with 19 bases between the two germline ends. CDR3 in DNA: TGTGCCACCTTTGGACAGCCCAATGATAACTATGGCTACACCTTC. This gives the protein CATFGQPNDNYGYTF.

The chain recombines TRBV6-6 with TRBJ1-6, with TRBD1 as a possible D gene (6 bases). The CDR3 has 12 amino acids. Trimming removed 6 bases at V and 14 bases at J, with 14 bases between. Germline V gives CDR1 MNHNY, CDR2 SVGAGI (reference sequence). CDR3 nucleotide sequence: TGTGCCAGCAGCTCGGACAGAGGGGCCCTCCACTTT. It yields the protein CASSSDRGALHF.

In DNA form, the CDR3 reads TGTGCCAGCAGCCAACCGGGAGGAGGCTACACCTTC. Its translation: CASSQPGGGYTF. This chain joins TRBV3-1 (or the pseudogene TRBV3-2) and TRBJ1-2; D is uncertain. This CDR3 is built from 12 residues. V was pared by 2 bases and J by 8 bases, with 9 bases between. In germline, CDR1 is LGHDT, CDR2 YNNKEL (reference sequence).

The chain recombines TRBV19 with TRBJ1-1; 8 nucleotides match TRBD1. V shed 8 bases and J 1 base; nucleotides not matched to a gene: 12. This CDR3 is 16 amino acids long. CDR1 is LNHDA and CDR2 is SQIVND in the germline V gene (reference sequence). The CDR3 DNA reads as TGTGCCAGTGGTAGACAGGGGTATACGGGGAACACTGAAGCTTTCTTT. It is translated as CASGRQGYTGNTEAFF. The complete variable domain, with remaining parts taken from reference TRBV19 and TRBJ1-1, reads DGGITQSPKYLFRKEGQNVTLSCEQNLNHDAMYWYRQDPGQGLRLIYYSQIVNDFQKGDIAEGYSVSREKKESFPLTVTSAQKNPTAFYLCASGRQGYTGNTEAFFGQGTRLTVV.

This chain joins TRBV29-1 and TRBJ2-3; no definite D call. The CDR3 is 12 residues long. Germline V gene sequence: CDR1 SQVTM, CDR2 ANQGSEA. V was trimmed by 4 bases and J by 2 bases, leaving 7 bases between them. The DNA of the CDR3 is TGCAGCGTTGGCGGATTCACAGATACGCAGTATTTT. Translating gives CSVGGFTDTQYF.

The V gene is TRBV28, the J gene TRBJ1-1; D is possibly TRBD1 (5 bases). V was clipped by 2 bases and J by 5 bases, with 9 bases between them. The CDR3 is 13 amino acids. From germline, CDR1 is MDHEN and CDR2 SYDVKM. This chain's CDR3 is CASSLPRGTEAFF. The CDR3 DNA reads TGTGCCAGCAGTTTACCCCGGGGGACTGAAGCTTTCTTT. Based on the CDR3 plus reference TRBV28 and TRBJ1-1, the full variable domain is DVKVTQSSRYLVKRTGEKVFLECVQDMDHENMFWYRQDPGLGLRLIYFSYDVKMKEKGDIPEGYSVSREKKERFSLILESASTNQTSMYLCASSLPRGTEAFFGQGTRLTVV.

The table lists this clone with a few counts. The chain couples TRBV6-5 to TRBJ1-1, with D perhaps TRBD1 (6 bases). CDR3 length: 13 amino acids. The V end lost 6 bases, the J end lost 6 bases, and 14 bases lay between the germline ends. Looked up from germline, CDR1 is MNHEY and CDR2 is SVGAGI. Here the CDR3 DNA reads TGTGCCAGCAGAGGAGACAGGACCTCTGAAGCTTTCTTT. As protein: CASRGDRTSEAFF.

In its sample, this clone was seen a few times. The junction shows a germline mismatch at one end, possibly a read error. The rearrangement links TRBV2 to TRBJ1-1; D ambiguous. Germline CDR1 reads SNHLY; CDR2 reads FYNNEI. This CDR3 contains 12 residues. The CDR3 DNA reads as TGTGCCAGCAGGGAAGGAGGAACTGAAGCTTTCTTT. The encoded protein is CASREGGTEAFF.

The chain combines TRBV4-1 with TRBJ1-6; D is uncertain. The germline V gene encodes CDR1 MGHRA and CDR2 YSYEKL. CDR3 length: 15 amino acids. V was shortened by 0 bases and J by 10 bases, with 13 bases between the two germline ends. The CDR3 sequence is CASSQEPGLESPLHF. CDR3 nucleotide sequence: TGCGCCAGCAGCCAAGAACCGGGGTTGGAATCACCCCTCCACTTT.

The genes are TRBV20-1 and TRBJ2-1; the D gene is possibly TRBD2 (5 bases). Germline V gene data show CDR1 as DFQATT and CDR2 as SNEGSKA (reference sequence). The CDR3 loop spans 10 amino acids. Trimming left V 7 bases short and J 5 bases short, with 6 bases between. The CDR3 nucleotides are TGCAGTGGGGAGAACAATGAGCAGTTCTTC. Translation: CSGENNEQFF.

The chain has TRBV5-6 and TRBJ2-6; the match to TRBD1 covers 8 bases. J was trimmed by 2 bases and V by 0 bases; bases with no gene match: 1. Germline V gives CDR1 SGHDT, CDR2 YYEEEE. The CDR3 is 16 residues long. The CDR3 DNA sequence: TGTGCCAGCAGCTTGGACAGGGGGACTGGGGCCAACGTCCTGACTTTC. Translating it yields CASSLDRGTGANVLTF.

This chain links TRBV11-3 with TRBJ2-2; perhaps TRBD2 as D (5 bases). The germline V gene encodes CDR1 SGHNT and CDR2 YENEEA. V shed 1 base and J shed 5 bases, with 8 bases lying between them. The CDR3 has 14 amino acids. CDR3 sequence (DNA): TGTGCCAGCAGCTTAGCGAGGGAGACCGGGGAGCTGTTTTTT. It encodes CASSLARETGELFF.

This clone was observed a handful of times. The chain couples TRBV28 to TRBJ1-1; D might be TRBD1 (5 bases). Trimming stripped 6 bases from V and 6 bases from J, with 11 bases between. The CDR3 is 12 amino acids. Germline assignment: CDR1 MDHEN and CDR2 SYDVKM. The CDR3 reads CASRFRVSEAFF. CDR3 bases: TGTGCCAGCAGGTTCAGGGTATCTGAAGCTTTCTTT.

This clone has more than one count but fewer than ten. The CDR3 protein is CASSPPEGTYGYTF. The DNA for the CDR3 is TGTGCCAGCAGTCCCCCGGAGGGTACCTATGGCTACACCTTC. The chain couples TRBV28 to TRBJ1-2; D remains unclear. With 5 bases removed from V and 4 bases from J, the gap between germline ends came to 14 bases. CDR1 is MDHEN, CDR2 SYDVKM, per germline. This CDR3 has 14 residues.

The chain combines TRBV3-1 (or the pseudogene TRBV3-2) with TRBJ1-2; maybe TRBD1 (5 bases). The V gene lost 1 base and the J gene lost 4 bases, with 16 bases spanning the gap. Germline V CDR1 and CDR2: LGHDT, YNNKEL (reference sequence). CDR3 size: 16 residues. The CDR3 sequence: CASSQVQGSNLYGYTF. CDR3 nucleotides: TGTGCCAGCAGCCAAGTTCAGGGCAGTAATCTCTATGGCTACACCTTC.

The genes are TRBV28 and TRBJ1-6, with D perhaps TRBD1 (6 bases). V lost 4 bases and J lost 6, with 22 bases in between. The germline V gene encodes CDR1 MDHEN and CDR2 SYDVKM. The CDR3 loop spans 18 amino acids. The CDR3 bases are TGTGCCAGCAGTTCCCGCCGAACCACAGGGATCCGTAATTCACCCCTCCACTTT. It translates to CASSSRRTTGIRNSPLHF.

The chain combines TRBV6-5 with TRBJ1-1; D is ambiguous. Germline CDR1 MNHEY, CDR2 SVGAGI. Trimming removed 1 base from V and 4 bases from J, with 7 bases in between. The CDR3 is 13 residues long. The DNA of the CDR3 is TGTGCCAGCAGTTACTTAGAGGGCACTGAAGCTTTCTTT. Protein: CASSYLEGTEAFF.